The 7 T cell receptor beta chains in this list originate from one sample, sequenced in a study of siplizumab effects on memory and regulatory T cells (dated by TCRdb to 2018 to 2020). The library was generated by the immunoSEQ multiplex PCR assay. The immuneACCESS repertoire file appears here via TCRdb, limited to in-frame rearrangements. These files lack a portion of the clones; in checked studies, under half of the deficit traces to unresolved V genes, and the cause of the others is not known. The sample contains about 91,000 clones, 93% of them found a single time. The top ten hold approximately 7.1% of the sample. The sequencing sample was made of CD8+ T cells sorted from blood. Receptors were obtained from a human donor in good health.

The rearrangement links TRBV5-1 to TRBJ1-1; 9 bases are a match to TRBD1. Germline values: CDR1 SGHRS, CDR2 YFSETQ. V was clipped by 6 bases and J by 6 bases; unmatched bases: 3. CDR3 length: 12 amino acids. CDR3 in DNA: TGCGCCAGCATCGGGACAGGGTCTGAAGCTTTCTTT. Protein sequence: CASIGTGSEAFF.

This clone was counted once. V gene TRBV2 combines with J gene TRBJ2-7; TRBD2 matches at 8 bases. J was trimmed by 3 bases and V by 7 bases; bases with no gene match: 8. The CDR3 totals 14 residues. Germline assignment: CDR1 SNHLY and CDR2 FYNNEI. The CDR3 loop is CASTGGSYGYEQYF. In DNA, the CDR3 is TGTGCCAGCACGGGGGGGAGCTACGGCTACGAGCAGTACTTC.

A single count supports this clone. The chain employs TRBV30 and TRBJ2-6; unclear D gene. V dropped 5 bases and J dropped 1 base, with 9 bases sitting between them. The CDR3 loop spans 14 amino acids. Germline CDR1 GTSNPN, CDR2 SVGIG (reference sequence). The chain's CDR3 is CAWGVGSGANVLTF. CDR3 coding DNA: TGTGCCTGGGGGGTTGGGTCTGGGGCCAACGTCCTGACTTTC.

This chain joins TRBV7-9 and TRBJ2-1; TRBD2 matches at 10 bases. Germline lookup yields CDR1 SEHNR and CDR2 FQNEAQ (reference sequence). The CDR3 consists of 16 residues. After removal of 2 bases from V and 4 bases from J, the junction contained 5 bases not matched to a gene. CDR3 loop: CASSLRTSGPYNEQFF. The CDR3 DNA follows: TGTGCCAGCAGCTTAAGGACTAGCGGACCTTACAATGAGCAGTTCTTC.

The gene calls are TRBV11-2 and TRBJ2-7; tentative D call: TRBD1 (5 bases). Germline V gene lookup returns CDR1 SGHAT and CDR2 FQNNGV. This CDR3 has 14 residues. V gave up 0 bases and J gave up 2 bases, with 8 bases separating them. CDR3 sequence: CASSLDREAYEQYF. CDR3 in DNA: TGTGCCAGCAGCTTAGACAGGGAAGCCTACGAGCAGTACTTC.

In the case of this clone: Mismatch with germline at one junction end may stem from a read error. V is TRBV27 and J is TRBJ1-2; D might be TRBD1 (5 bases). Germline assignment: CDR1 MNHEY and CDR2 SMNVEV (reference sequence). This CDR3 is 15 amino acids long. DNA of the CDR3: TGTGCCAGCAGTTCCACAAACAATATTATCCGGGACCTTGTCTTC. Its protein product is CASSSTNNIIRDLVF.

J is TRBJ1-2 and V is TRBV9; weak D call: TRBD1 (6 bases). The CDR3 sequence is 13 residues long. The germline V gene has CDR1 SGDLS and CDR2 YYNGEE. V gave up 6 bases and J gave up 4 bases, with 13 bases separating them. The CDR3: CASTSPDSYGYTF. DNA of the CDR3: TGTGCCAGCACCAGCCCGGACAGCTATGGCTACACCTTC.